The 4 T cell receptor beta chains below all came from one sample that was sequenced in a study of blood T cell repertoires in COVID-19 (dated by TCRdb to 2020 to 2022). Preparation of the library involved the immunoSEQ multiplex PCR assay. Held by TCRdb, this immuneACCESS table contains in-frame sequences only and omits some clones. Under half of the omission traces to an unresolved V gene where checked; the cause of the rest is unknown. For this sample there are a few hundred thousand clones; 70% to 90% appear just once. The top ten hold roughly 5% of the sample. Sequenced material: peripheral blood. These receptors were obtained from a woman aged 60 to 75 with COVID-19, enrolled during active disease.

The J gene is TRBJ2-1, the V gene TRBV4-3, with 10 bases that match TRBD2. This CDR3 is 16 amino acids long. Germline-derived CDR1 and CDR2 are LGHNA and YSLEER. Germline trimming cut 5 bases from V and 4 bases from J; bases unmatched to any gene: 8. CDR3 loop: CASSRGTSGMYNEQFF. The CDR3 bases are TGCGCCAGCAGCAGGGGCACTAGCGGGATGTACAATGAGCAGTTCTTC.

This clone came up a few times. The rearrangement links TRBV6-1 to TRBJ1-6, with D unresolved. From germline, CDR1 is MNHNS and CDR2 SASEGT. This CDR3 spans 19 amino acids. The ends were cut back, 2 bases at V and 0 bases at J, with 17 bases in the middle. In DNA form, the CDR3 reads TGTGCCAGCAGTGAAAGGGCTAGCCTTTCTCGCTCCTATAATTCACCCCTCCACTTT. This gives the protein CASSERASLSRSYNSPLHF.

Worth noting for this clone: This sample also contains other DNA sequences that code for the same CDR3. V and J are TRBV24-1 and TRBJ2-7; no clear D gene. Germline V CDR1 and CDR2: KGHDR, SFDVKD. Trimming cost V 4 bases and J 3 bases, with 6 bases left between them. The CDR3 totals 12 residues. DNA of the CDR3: TGTGCCACCAGTGACCGAGGCTACGAGCAGTACTTC. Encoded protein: CATSDRGYEQYF.

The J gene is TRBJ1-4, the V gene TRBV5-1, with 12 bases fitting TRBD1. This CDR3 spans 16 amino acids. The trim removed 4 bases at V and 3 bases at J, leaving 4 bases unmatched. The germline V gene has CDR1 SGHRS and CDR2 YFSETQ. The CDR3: CASSRGQGAANEKLFF. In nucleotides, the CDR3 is TGCGCCAGCAGCAGGGGACAGGGGGCGGCTAATGAAAAACTGTTTTTT.